Listed below are T cell receptor beta chains from one sample, sequenced in a study of blood T cell repertoires in COVID-19. Only in-frame clones appear in the TCRdb table, and some are missing; sequencing was by immunoSEQ multiplex PCR. Among roughly 100,000 clones listed, 81% were seen once. The specimen was peripheral blood. All receptors derive from an elderly man with active or convalescent COVID-19. Both conserved end residues are part of each CDR3. Each record gives: J gene, V gene, CDR3 protein.

TRBJ1-2	TRBV5-4	CASSTDRADNYGYTF
TRBJ2-7	TRBV3-1/TRBV3-2	CASSQRDYEQYF
TRBJ1-2	TRBV7-9	CASSLGQGVGGYTF
TRBJ1-2	TRBV6-4	CATRGGGNYGYTF
TRBJ2-5	TRBV28	CASSSGQGTQTQYF
TRBJ2-7	TRBV5-1	CASSLAGSGGVEQYF
TRBJ2-7	TRBV14	CASSPKGVGPRGYEQYF
TRBJ1-1	TRBV5-1	CASSLDSRLGAFF
TRBJ1-2	TRBV2	CASSVRQLLDGYTF
TRBJ1-5	TRBV19	CASTPNHRADQPQHF
TRBJ2-3	TRBV6-1	CASSEAEASDTQYF
TRBJ1-5	TRBV19	CASSITGGSYQPQHF
TRBJ2-3	TRBV24-1	CATSDLPGTDTQYF
TRBJ2-7	TRBV6-2/TRBV6-3	CASSYSGQGAPSYEQYF
TRBJ2-5	TRBV21-1	CASSNAAGGQETQYF
TRBJ1-6	TRBV5-1	CASRRTGNNSPLHF
TRBJ1-5	TRBV6-5	CASSSDSYQPQHF
TRBJ1-5	TRBV5-6	CASSLLGGYGNQPQHF
TRBJ2-3	TRBV7-2	CASSPRTGGKYTQYF
TRBJ2-5	TRBV4-3	CASSRGTGGARETQYF
TRBJ1-1	TRBV19	CASSAGRYTEAFF
TRBJ2-2	TRBV28	CASSSSGQITGELFF
TRBJ2-5	TRBV19	CASSRQRGRGPETQYF
TRBJ1-1	TRBV5-4	CASSLDPVNTEAFF
TRBJ2-5	TRBV24-1	CATSQGPETQYF